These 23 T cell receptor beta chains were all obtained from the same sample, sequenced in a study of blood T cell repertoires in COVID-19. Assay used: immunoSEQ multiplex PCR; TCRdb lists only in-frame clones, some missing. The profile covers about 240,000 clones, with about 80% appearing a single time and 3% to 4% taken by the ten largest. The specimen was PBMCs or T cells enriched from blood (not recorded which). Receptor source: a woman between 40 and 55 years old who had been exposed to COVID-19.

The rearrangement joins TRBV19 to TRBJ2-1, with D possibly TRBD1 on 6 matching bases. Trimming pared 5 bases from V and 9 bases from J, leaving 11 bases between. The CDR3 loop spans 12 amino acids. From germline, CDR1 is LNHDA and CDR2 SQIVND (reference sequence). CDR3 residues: CASSATGFEQFF. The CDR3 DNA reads TGTGCCAGTAGTGCCACAGGGTTTGAGCAGTTCTTC.

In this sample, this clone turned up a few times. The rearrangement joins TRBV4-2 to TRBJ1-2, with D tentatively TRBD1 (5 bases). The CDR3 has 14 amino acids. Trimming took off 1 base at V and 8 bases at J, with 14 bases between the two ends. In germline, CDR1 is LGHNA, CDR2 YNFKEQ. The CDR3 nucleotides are TGTGCCAGCAGCCAAGTGGGGGAAGCGGGCGGCTACACCTTC. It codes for CASSQVGEAGGYTF.

CDR3 loop: CASRTLADFTDTQYF. The CDR3 DNA sequence: TGCGCCAGCAGGACCCTAGCGGATTTCACAGATACGCAGTATTTT. V usage is TRBV5-1 and J usage is TRBJ2-3; 7 positions match TRBD2. This CDR3 is built from 15 residues. CDR1 and CDR2 from the germline V gene are SGHRS and YFSETQ. Trimming cost V 5 bases and J 2 bases; bases outside gene matches: 8.

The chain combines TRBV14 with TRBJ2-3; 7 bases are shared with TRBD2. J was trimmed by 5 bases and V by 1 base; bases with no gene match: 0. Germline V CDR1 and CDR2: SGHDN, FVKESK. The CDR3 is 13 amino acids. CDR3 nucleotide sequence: TGTGCCAGCAGCCAAGGGGAGGGAGATACGCAGTATTTT. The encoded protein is CASSQGEGDTQYF.

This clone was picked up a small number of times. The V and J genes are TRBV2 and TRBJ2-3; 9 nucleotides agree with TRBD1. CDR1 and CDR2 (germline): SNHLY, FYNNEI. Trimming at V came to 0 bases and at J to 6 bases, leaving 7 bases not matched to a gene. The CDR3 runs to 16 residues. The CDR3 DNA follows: TGTGCCAGCAGTGAAGCTCTGGGGACAGGGTCGGATACGCAGTATTTT. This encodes CASSEALGTGSDTQYF.

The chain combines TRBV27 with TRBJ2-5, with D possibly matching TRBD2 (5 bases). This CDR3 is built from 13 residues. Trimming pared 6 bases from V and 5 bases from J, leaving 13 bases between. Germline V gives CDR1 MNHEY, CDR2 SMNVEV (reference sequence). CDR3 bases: TGTGCCAGCAGCCCATTCGGGGAGGAGACCCAGTACTTC. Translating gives CASSPFGEETQYF.

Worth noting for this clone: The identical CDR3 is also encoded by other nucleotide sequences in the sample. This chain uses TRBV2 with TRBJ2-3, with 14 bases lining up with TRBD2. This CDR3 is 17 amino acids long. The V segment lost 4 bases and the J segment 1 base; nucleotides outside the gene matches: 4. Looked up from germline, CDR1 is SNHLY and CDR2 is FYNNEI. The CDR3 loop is CASSGLAGGRGTDTQYF. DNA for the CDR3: TGTGCCAGCAGTGGACTAGCGGGGGGGCGGGGCACAGATACGCAGTATTTT.

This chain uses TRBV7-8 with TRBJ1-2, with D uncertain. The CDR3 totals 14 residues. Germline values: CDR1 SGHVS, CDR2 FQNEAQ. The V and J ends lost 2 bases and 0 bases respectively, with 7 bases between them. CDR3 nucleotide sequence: TGTGCCAGCAGCTTAAGAGATTCTAACTATGGCTACACCTTC. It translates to CASSLRDSNYGYTF.

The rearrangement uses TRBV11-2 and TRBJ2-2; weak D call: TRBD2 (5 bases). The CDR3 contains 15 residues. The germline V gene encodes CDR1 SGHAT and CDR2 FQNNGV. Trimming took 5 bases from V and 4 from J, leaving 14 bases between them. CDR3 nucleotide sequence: TGTGCCAGCAGCCGGGTACTAGGCGCCACCGGGGAGCTGTTTTTT. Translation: CASSRVLGATGELFF.

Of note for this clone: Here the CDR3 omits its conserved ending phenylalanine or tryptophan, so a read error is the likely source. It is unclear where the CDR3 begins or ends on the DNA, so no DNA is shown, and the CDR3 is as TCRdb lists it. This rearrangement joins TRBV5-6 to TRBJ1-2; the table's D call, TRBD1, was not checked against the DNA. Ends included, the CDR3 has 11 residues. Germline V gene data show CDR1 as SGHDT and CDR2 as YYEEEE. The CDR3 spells CASSFPGTKLA.

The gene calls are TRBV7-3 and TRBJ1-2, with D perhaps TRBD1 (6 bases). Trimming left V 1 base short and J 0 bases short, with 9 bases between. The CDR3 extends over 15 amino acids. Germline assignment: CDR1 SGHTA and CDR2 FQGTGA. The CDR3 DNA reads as TGTGCCAGCAGCTTAATGGGGGGGCCTAACTATGGCTACACCTTC. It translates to CASSLMGGPNYGYTF. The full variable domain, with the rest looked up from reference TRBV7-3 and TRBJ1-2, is GAGVSQTPSNKVTEKGKYVELRCDPISGHTALYWYRQSLGQGPEFLIYFQGTGAADDSGLPNDRFFAVRPEGSVSTLKIQRTERGDSAVYLCASSLMGGPNYGYTFGSGTRLTVV.

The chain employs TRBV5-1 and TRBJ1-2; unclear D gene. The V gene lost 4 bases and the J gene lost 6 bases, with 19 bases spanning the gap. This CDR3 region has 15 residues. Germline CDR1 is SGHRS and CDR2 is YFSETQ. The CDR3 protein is CASSPAVGPSDGYTF. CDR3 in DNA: TGCGCCAGCAGCCCAGCCGTGGGCCCGTCGGATGGCTACACCTTC.

CDR3 in DNA: TGTGCCAGCAGCGTAGGTGCGGGGGGGTCCCACTACAATGAGCAGTTCTTC. This codes for CASSVGAGGSHYNEQFF. The V gene is TRBV9, the J gene TRBJ2-1; 9 bases fit TRBD2. This CDR3 has 17 amino acids. Germline assignment: CDR1 SGDLS and CDR2 YYNGEE. The V and J ends lost 0 bases and 3 bases, in that order; junction bases with no gene match: 7. Full variable domain (remainder filled in from reference TRBV9 and TRBJ2-1): DSGVTQTPKHLITATGQRVTLRCSPRSGDLSVYWYQQSLDQGLQFLIQYYNGEERAKGNILERFSAQQFPDLHSELNLSSLELGDSALYFCASSVGAGGSHYNEQFFGPGTRLTVL.

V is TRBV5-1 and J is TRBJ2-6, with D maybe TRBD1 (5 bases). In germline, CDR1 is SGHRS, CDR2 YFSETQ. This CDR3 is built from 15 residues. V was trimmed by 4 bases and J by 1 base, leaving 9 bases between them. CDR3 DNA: TGCGCCAGCAGCCTCCCAGGGTCTGGGGCCAACGTCCTGACTTTC. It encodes CASSLPGSGANVLTF.

The CDR3 DNA sequence: TGTGCCAGCAGCTTGAACAGGGGCGGCACTGAAGCTTTCTTT. Its translation is CASSLNRGGTEAFF. V gene TRBV5-6 combines with J gene TRBJ1-1; 7 nucleotides match TRBD1. This CDR3 is 14 amino acids long. Germline-derived CDR1 and CDR2 are SGHDT and YYEEEE. Losses at the gene ends were 1 base for V and 4 bases for J; bases not matched to a gene: 4.

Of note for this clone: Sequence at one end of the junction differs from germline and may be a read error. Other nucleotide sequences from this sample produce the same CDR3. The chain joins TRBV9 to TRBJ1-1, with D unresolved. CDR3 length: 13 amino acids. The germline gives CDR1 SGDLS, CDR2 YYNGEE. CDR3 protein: CASSVARNTEAFF. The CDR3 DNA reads TGTGCCAGCAGCGTAGCTAGGAACACTGAAGCCTTCTTT.

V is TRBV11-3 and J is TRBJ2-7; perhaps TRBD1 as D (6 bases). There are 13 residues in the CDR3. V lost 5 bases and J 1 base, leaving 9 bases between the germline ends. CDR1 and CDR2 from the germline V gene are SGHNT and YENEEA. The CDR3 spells CASSQGQSYEQYF. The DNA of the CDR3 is TGTGCCAGCAGCCAAGGACAGTCCTACGAGCAGTACTTC. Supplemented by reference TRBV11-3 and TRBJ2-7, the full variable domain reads EAGVVQSPRYKIIEKKQPVAFWCNPISGHNTLYWYLQNLGQGPELLIRYENEEAVDDSQLPKDRFSAERLKGVDSTLKIQPAELGDSAVYLCASSQGQSYEQYFGPGTRLTVT.

CDR3 sequence: CASSLGGTGGEKLFF. CDR3 DNA sequence: TGTGCCAGCAGCTTAGGCGGGACAGGGGGTGAAAAACTGTTTTTT. V usage is TRBV11-2 and J usage is TRBJ1-4; 11 bases map to TRBD1. This CDR3 spans 15 amino acids. Germline V lookup: CDR1 SGHAT, CDR2 FQNNGV. The ends lost 1 base at V and 7 bases at J; junction bases unmatched: 2.

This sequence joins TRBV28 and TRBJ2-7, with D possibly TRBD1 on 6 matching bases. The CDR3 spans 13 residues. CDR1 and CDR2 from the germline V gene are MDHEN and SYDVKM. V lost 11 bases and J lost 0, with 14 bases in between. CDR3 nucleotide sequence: TGTGCCCACTCGAGGGGGAGCTCCTACGAGCAGTACTTC. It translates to CAHSRGSSYEQYF.

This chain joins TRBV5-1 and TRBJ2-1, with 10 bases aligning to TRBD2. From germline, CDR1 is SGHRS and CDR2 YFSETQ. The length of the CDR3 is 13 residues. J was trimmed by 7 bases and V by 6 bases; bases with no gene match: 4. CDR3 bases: TGCGCCAGCACATTAGCGGGGGGAAATGAGCAGTTCTTC. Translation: CASTLAGGNEQFF.

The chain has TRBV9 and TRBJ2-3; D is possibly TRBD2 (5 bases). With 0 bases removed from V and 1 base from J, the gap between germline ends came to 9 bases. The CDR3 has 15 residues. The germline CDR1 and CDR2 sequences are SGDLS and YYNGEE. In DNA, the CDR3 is TGTGCCAGCAGCGTAGGGCGGGTGCGCACAGATACGCAGTATTTT. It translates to CASSVGRVRTDTQYF.

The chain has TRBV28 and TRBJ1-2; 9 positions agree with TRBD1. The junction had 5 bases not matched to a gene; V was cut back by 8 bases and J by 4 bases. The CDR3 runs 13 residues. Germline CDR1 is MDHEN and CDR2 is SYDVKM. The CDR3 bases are TGTGCCAGCGGACAGGGGTCCTCCTATGGCTACACCTTC. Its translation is CASGQGSSYGYTF.

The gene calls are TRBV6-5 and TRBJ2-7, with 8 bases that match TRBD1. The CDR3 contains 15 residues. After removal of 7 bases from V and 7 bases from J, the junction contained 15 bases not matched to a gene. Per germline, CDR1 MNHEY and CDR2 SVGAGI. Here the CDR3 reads CASNAGGALVGEQYF. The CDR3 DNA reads TGTGCCAGCAACGCAGGGGGCGCATTAGTGGGTGAGCAGTACTTC.